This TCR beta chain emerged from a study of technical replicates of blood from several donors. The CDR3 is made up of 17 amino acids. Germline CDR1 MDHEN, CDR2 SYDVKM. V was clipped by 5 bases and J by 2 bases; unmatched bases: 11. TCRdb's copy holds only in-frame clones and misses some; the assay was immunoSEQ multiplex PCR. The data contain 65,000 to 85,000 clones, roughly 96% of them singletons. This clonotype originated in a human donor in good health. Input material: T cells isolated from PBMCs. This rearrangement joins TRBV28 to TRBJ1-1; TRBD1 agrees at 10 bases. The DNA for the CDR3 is TGTGCCAGCAGTCCCCCCGGGACAGGGGTATCAAACACTGAAGCTTTCTTT. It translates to CASSPPGTGVSNTEAFF.